Listed below are T cell receptor beta chains from one sample, sequenced in a study of T cell responses to AZD1222 COVID-19 vaccine. Sequencing was performed with immunoSEQ multiplex PCR; in TCRdb, only in-frame clones are kept and a portion is missing. The sample lists some 96,000 clones, roughly 86% occurring once. The source material was peripheral blood, sampled on day 0 of MenACWY control vaccination. The receptor set was obtained from an adult in good health. CDR3s include the opening cysteine and the closing phenylalanine or tryptophan. D genes are given only for firm matches.

v_call: TRBV5-4
d_call: .
j_call: TRBJ1-1
cdr3_aa: CASSTDAPSEAFF
cdr3_nt: TGTGCCAGCAGCACGGACGCCCCCTCTGAAGCTTTCTTT

v_call: TRBV19
d_call: .
j_call: TRBJ2-3
cdr3_aa: CASEGGFTDTQYF
cdr3_nt: TGTGCCAGCGAAGGGGGATTCACAGATACGCAGTATTTT

v_call: TRBV9
d_call: TRBD1
j_call: TRBJ2-6
cdr3_aa: CASSALTGNSGANVLTF
cdr3_nt: TGTGCCAGCAGCGCCCTGACAGGGAACTCTGGGGCCAACGTCCTGACTTTC

v_call: TRBV2
d_call: .
j_call: TRBJ1-2
cdr3_aa: CASQDSNYGYTF
cdr3_nt: TGTGCCAGCCAAGACAGTAACTATGGCTACACCTTC

v_call: TRBV27
d_call: .
j_call: TRBJ2-7
cdr3_aa: CASSSLRTGGLYEQYF
cdr3_nt: TGTGCCAGCAGTTCGCTCCGGACCGGAGGACTTTACGAGCAGTACTTC

v_call: TRBV19
d_call: .
j_call: TRBJ1-4
cdr3_aa: CATISAGSEKLFF
cdr3_nt: TGTGCCACCATAAGCGCAGGGAGTGAAAAACTGTTTTTT

v_call: TRBV5-1
d_call: .
j_call: TRBJ1-6
cdr3_aa: CASSSGTLNSPLHF
cdr3_nt: TGCGCCAGCAGTTCTGGGACCTTAAATTCACCCCTCCACTTT

v_call: TRBV30
d_call: .
j_call: TRBJ1-6
cdr3_aa: CAWGLVGRLDSPLHF
cdr3_nt: TGTGCCTGGGGCCTGGTGGGCAGGTTGGATTCACCCCTCCACTTT

v_call: TRBV2
d_call: .
j_call: TRBJ1-2
cdr3_aa: CASIQFNSVGGYTF
cdr3_nt: TGTGCCAGCATTCAGTTCAATAGCGTGGGAGGCTACACCTTC

v_call: TRBV3-1/TRBV3-2
d_call: .
j_call: TRBJ1-3
cdr3_aa: CASAGGAPGNTIYF
cdr3_nt: TGTGCCAGCGCCGGGGGGGCGCCTGGAAACACCATATATTTT

v_call: TRBV4-1
d_call: .
j_call: TRBJ1-2
cdr3_aa: CASSHFGRDYGYTF
cdr3_nt: TGCGCCAGCAGCCATTTTGGCAGGGACTATGGCTACACCTTC